This T cell receptor beta chain was captured by sequencing in a study of T cell repertoires and Cas9 in healthy adults. Background on the study: Characterization of SpCas9-reactive CD4 and CD8 T cells covered multi-effector potency, cytotoxicity and lineage. Study results and caveats: SpCas9-reactive regulatory T cells reportedly mitigated SpCas9-reactive effector T cells in vitro.

This clone was counted only a few times. Its antigen is unidentified. V was trimmed by 8 bases and J by 5 bases, leaving 12 bases between them. Germline V gene sequence: CDR1 GTSNPN, CDR2 SVGIG (reference sequence). The length of the CDR3 is 11 residues. This table comes from immunoSEQ multiplex PCR, and its TCRdb copy is limited to in-frame clones, with some not included. The sample gives about 15,000 clones, roughly nine tenths of which show up once; around 1.9% is in the top ten. The origin of this receptor is a human donor in good health. The sequencing sample was made of Tregs (CD4+, CD25+, CD127-, CD137-, CD154-) from PBMCs; culture status not recorded. The chain combines TRBV30 with TRBJ2-5, with TRBD1 as a possible D gene (6 bases). DNA for the CDR3: TGTGCCATACAGGGAGTGGAGACCCAGTACTTC. This codes for CAIQGVETQYF.